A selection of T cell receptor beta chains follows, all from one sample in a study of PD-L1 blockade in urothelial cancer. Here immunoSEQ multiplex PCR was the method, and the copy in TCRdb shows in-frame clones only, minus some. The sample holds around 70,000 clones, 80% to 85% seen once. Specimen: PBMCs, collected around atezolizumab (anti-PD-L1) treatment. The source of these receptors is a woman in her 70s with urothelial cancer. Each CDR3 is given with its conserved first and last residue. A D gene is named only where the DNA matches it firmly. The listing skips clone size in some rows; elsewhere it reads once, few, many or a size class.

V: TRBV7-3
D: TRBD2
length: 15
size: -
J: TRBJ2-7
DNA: TGTGCCAGCAGCCTGGGACTAGCGGGGGTCTACGAGCAGTACTTC
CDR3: CASSLGLAGVYEQYF

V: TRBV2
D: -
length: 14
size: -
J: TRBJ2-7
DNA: TGTGCCAGCCAGGGGGAGCGGGAGAGGTACGAGCAGTACTTC
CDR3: CASQGERERYEQYF

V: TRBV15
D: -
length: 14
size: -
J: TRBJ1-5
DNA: TGTGCCACCAGCAGGACAGGTCAAGGGCAGCCCCAGCATTTT
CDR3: CATSRTGQGQPQHF

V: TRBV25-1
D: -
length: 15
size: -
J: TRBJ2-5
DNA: TGTGCCAGCGGGGGCCGGGACAACACCCAAGAGACCCAGTACTTC
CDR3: CASGGRDNTQETQYF

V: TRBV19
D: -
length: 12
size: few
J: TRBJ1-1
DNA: TGTGCCAGTAATTCTGGGGCCACTGAAGCTTTCTTT
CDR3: CASNSGATEAFF

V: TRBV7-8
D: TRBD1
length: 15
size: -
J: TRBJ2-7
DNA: TGTGCCAGCAGCCCTTTGGGGACAGGGGGCTACGAGCAGTACTTC
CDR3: CASSPLGTGGYEQYF

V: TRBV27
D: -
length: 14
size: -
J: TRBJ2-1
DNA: TGTGCCAGCGGGGTTGTCGCGGGGTACAATGAGCAGTTCTTC
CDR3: CASGVVAGYNEQFF

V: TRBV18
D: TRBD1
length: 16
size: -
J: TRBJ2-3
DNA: TGTGCCAGCTCACCAGCGCAGGGGGCGCAAGGAGATACGCAGTATTTT
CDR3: CASSPAQGAQGDTQYF

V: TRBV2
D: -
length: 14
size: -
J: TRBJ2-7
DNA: TGTGCCAGCAGTGGGACAGAAACCTCCTACGAGCAGTACTTC
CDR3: CASSGTETSYEQYF

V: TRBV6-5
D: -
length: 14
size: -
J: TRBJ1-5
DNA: TGTGCCAGCAGTTACTATGGAGTAAATCAGCCCCAGCATTTT
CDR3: CASSYYGVNQPQHF

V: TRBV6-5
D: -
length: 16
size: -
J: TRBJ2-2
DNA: TGTGCCAGCAGTTACGGGGGGACCGAAGGCACCGGGGAGCTGTTTTTT
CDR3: CASSYGGTEGTGELFF

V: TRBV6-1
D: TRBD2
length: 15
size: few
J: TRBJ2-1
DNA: TGTGCCACCGCCCCGCTAGCGGGAGGACAGTATGAGCAGTTCTTC
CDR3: CATAPLAGGQYEQFF

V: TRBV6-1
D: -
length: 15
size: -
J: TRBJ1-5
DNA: TGTGCCAGCAGTGAGGAGGGCCGGGGCAATCAGCCCCAGCATTTT
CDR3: CASSEEGRGNQPQHF

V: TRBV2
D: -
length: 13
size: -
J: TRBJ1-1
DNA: TGTGCCAGCAGTGAACTAGGGGACACTGAAGCTTTCTTT
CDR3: CASSELGDTEAFF

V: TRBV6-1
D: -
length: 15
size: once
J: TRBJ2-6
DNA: TGTGCCAGCGGCCTGAGGGTCTCTGGGGCCAACGTCCTGACTTTC
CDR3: CASGLRVSGANVLTF

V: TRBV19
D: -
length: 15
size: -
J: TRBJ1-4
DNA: TGTGCCAGTAGAGCCCGCGGGGGCTACCCTGAAAAACTGTTTTTT
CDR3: CASRARGGYPEKLFF

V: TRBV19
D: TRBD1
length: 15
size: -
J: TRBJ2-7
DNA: TGTGCCAGTAGTACCGGCCCGACAGGGACCCACGAGCAGTACTTC
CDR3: CASSTGPTGTHEQYF

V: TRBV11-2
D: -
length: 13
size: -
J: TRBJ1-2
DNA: TGTGCCAGCAGCTTAGATCCCCCGGTGGGCTACACCTTC
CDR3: CASSLDPPVGYTF

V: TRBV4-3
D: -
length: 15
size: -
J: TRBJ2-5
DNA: TGCGCCAGCAGCCAAGTCAGGGCAGGGGAAGAGACCCAGTACTTC
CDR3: CASSQVRAGEETQYF

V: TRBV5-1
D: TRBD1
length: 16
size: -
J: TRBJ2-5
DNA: TGCGCCAGCAGCTTGGGCGGGACAGGGGACCAAGAGACCCAGTACTTC
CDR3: CASSLGGTGDQETQYF

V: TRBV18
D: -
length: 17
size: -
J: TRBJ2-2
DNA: TGTGCCAGCTCACAAATTAGTCTGACGGGAGTGTCCGGGGAGCTGTTTTTT
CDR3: CASSQISLTGVSGELFF

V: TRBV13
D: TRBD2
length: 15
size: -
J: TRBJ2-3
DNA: TGTGCCAGCAGCTCGACTAGCGGGGTAGGAGATACGCAGTATTTT
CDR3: CASSSTSGVGDTQYF

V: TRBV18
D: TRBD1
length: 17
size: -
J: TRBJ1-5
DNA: TGTGCCAGCTCACTAGGACAGGGGAGGGGTGGCAATCAGCCCCAGCATTTT
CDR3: CASSLGQGRGGNQPQHF